Detailed here is one T cell receptor (beta chain). Its cognate antigen is unknown. Other DNA sequences within the sample encode an identical CDR3. Trimming removed 3 bases from V and 5 bases from J; junction bases left unmatched: 5. CDR3 length: 14 residues. Germline-derived CDR1 and CDR2 are GTSNPN and SVGIG (reference sequence). This sample was included in a study of cytomegalovirus exposure and HLA in healthy donors. Study background: Counted in an early data release were about 85 million unique TCRs from HLA-typed donors. General study findings and limits: Testing in vitro showed a few CMV-associated chains specific for CMV antigens.

Every donor was a healthy person donating bone marrow. Researchers ran the PCR with 60 Vbeta and 13 Jbeta primers. Study processing details: Approximately 9.9 million shared chains were among the about 80 million unique TCR beta chains that a later analysis counted. The repertoire was sequenced with immunoSEQ multiplex PCR; TCRdb's copy has only in-frame clones and lacks some. That table is the source of V, J and clone size, and D and trimming were worked out from the DNA. Of under 250,000 clones listed, approximately 80% are singletons. V and J are TRBV30 and TRBJ2-2; TRBD2 aligns across 8 bases. Sequenced input: PBMCs. The TCR sequence derives from a boy under 10 years old in good health and CMV-seronegative. In DNA, the CDR3 is TGTGCCTGGAGACCGGGAGGGGGGACCGGGGAGCTGTTTTTT. Its protein product is CAWRPGGGTGELFF.